The 32 T cell receptor beta chains listed next were all sequenced from one sample in a study of CD8 T cells in ankylosing spondylitis. In TCRdb, the 5' RACE reads were re-called with MiXCR into one record per CDR3 protein. The sample lists some 130,000 distinct CDR3 sequences, roughly an eighth occurring once. Sequencing used blood, either unsorted or a sorted T cell fraction (not recorded which). The origin of the receptors is a female donor with ankylosing spondylitis or in good health (not recorded which).

The sample holds many counts of this clonotype. The V and J genes are TRBV2 and TRBJ2-1; 7 bases match TRBD2. With 7 bases clipped from V and 9 bases from J, the junction kept 6 bases outside the gene matches. The CDR3 is 12 amino acids. Germline V gives CDR1 SNHLY, CDR2 FYNNEI. In DNA form, the CDR3 reads TGTGCCAGCAACGGGGGGATGGCTGAGCAGTTCTTC. Its protein product is CASNGGMAEQFF.

This clonotype appeared a few times. The chain has TRBV11-2 and TRBJ2-1, with 9 bases that match TRBD2. This CDR3 has 14 residues. With V trimmed by 7 bases and J by 7 bases, 8 bases remained unmatched. CDR1 is SGHAT and CDR2 is FQNNGV in the germline V gene. CDR3 coding DNA: TGTGCCAGCACCCTCGGGACTAGCAGTAATGAGCAGTTCTTC. Its translation: CASTLGTSSNEQFF.

At least ten counts were recorded for this clonotype. This rearrangement joins TRBV11-2 to TRBJ2-2; D may be TRBD2 (5 bases). There are 15 residues in the CDR3. V lost 4 bases to trimming and J lost 7 bases, with 16 bases between them. Germline values: CDR1 SGHAT, CDR2 FQNNGV. The CDR3 sequence: CASSSSILASGELFF. CDR3 coding DNA: TGTGCCAGCAGCTCTAGCATACTCGCAAGCGGGGAGCTGTTTTTT.

The chain uses TRBV29-1 and TRBJ1-1; D gene ambiguous. This CDR3 is built from 12 residues. CDR1 SQVTM and CDR2 ANQGSEA come from the germline V gene. V gave up 5 bases and J gave up 6 bases, with 13 bases separating them. The CDR3 loop reads CSVHGQYSEAFF. In DNA, the CDR3 is TGCAGCGTTCATGGGCAGTACTCTGAAGCTTTCTTT.

This clonotype appeared a few times. The V gene is TRBV28, the J gene TRBJ2-7, with TRBD1 matching 7 bases. Germline CDR1 MDHEN, CDR2 SYDVKM. With 5 bases clipped from V and 3 bases from J, the junction kept 10 bases outside the gene matches. The CDR3 has 15 amino acids. In DNA form, the CDR3 reads TGTGCCAGCAGTGTACCGAGTCAGGGGGTCTACGAGCAGTACTTC. This gives the protein CASSVPSQGVYEQYF.

The chain has TRBV5-1 and TRBJ1-4, with TRBD1 matching over 9 bases. The CDR3 totals 16 residues. Germline V CDR1 and CDR2: SGHRS, YFSETQ. V was pared by 4 bases and J by 5 bases, with 9 bases of the junction left unmatched. Written as DNA, the CDR3 is TGCGCCAGCAGCACCGGGACAGGGAAGATCAATGAAAAACTGTTTTTT. This gives the protein CASSTGTGKINEKLFF.

In this sample, this clonotype turned up many times. The V call is TRBV9, the J call TRBJ2-1; D tentatively reads TRBD1 or TRBD2 (5 bases each). V was clipped by 0 bases and J by 9 bases, with 19 bases between them. This CDR3 region has 16 residues. The germline V gene encodes CDR1 SGDLS and CDR2 YYNGEE. The CDR3 region has the DNA TGTGCCAGCAGCGTAGAGGGGACCGTCCGTTTTGGTGAGCAGTTCTTC. This codes for CASSVEGTVRFGEQFF.

This clonotype was observed many times. The V and J genes are TRBV10-3 and TRBJ2-7; 9 positions agree with TRBD1. CDR3 size: 12 residues. The trim removed 6 bases at V and 5 bases at J, leaving 2 bases unmatched. CDR1 is ENHRY, CDR2 SYGVKD, per germline. In DNA, the CDR3 is TGTGCCATCAGCACAGGGGGCAACGAGCAGTACTTC. Residues: CAISTGGNEQYF.

There are many counts of this clonotype. The chain links TRBV27 to TRBJ1-2; D call uncertain. The CDR3 length is 14 residues. V shed 4 bases and J shed 2 bases, with 11 bases lying between them. Germline V lookup: CDR1 MNHEY, CDR2 SMNVEV (reference sequence). The CDR3 reads CASSSSGANYGYTF. CDR3 sequence (DNA): TGTGCCAGCAGTTCGTCAGGCGCCAACTATGGCTACACCTTC.

This clonotype was observed many times. This chain uses TRBV20-1 with TRBJ2-7; D unresolved. Deletions cut 6 bases from V and 6 bases from J, with 12 bases between. CDR3 size: 11 residues. Germline V lookup: CDR1 DFQATT, CDR2 SNEGSKA (reference sequence). CDR3 residues: CSATPSGEQYF. The CDR3 DNA sequence: TGCAGTGCCACACCATCGGGCGAGCAGTACTTC.

At least ten counts were recorded for this clonotype. The chain couples TRBV14 to TRBJ2-1; D gene uncertain. Between the trimmed V and J ends, which lost 5 bases and 6 bases, there was a span of 14 bases. Looked up from germline, CDR1 is SGHDN and CDR2 is FVKESK. There are 14 residues in the CDR3. The CDR3 is CASSYQPKGNEQFF. In DNA form, the CDR3 reads TGTGCCAGCAGCTATCAGCCTAAAGGCAATGAGCAGTTCTTC.

This clonotype occurred a few times. The V call is TRBV28, the J call TRBJ2-1; 13 nucleotides match TRBD2. The germline V gene encodes CDR1 MDHEN and CDR2 SYDVKM. Germline trimming cut 5 bases from V and 13 bases from J; bases unmatched to any gene: 11. The CDR3 is 15 residues long. The CDR3 sequence is CASSVLLAGGPFQFF. As DNA, the CDR3 is TGTGCCAGCAGTGTATTACTAGCGGGGGGGCCGTTCCAGTTCTTC.

This clonotype was seen a few times. The chain carries TRBV5-1 and TRBJ2-1; 7 bases are a match to TRBD1. J lost 8 bases, V lost 4 bases, and 3 bases had no gene match. Germline V lookup: CDR1 SGHRS, CDR2 YFSETQ. CDR3 size: 12 residues. Here the CDR3 reads CASSPTGDEQFF. As DNA, the CDR3 is TGCGCCAGCAGCCCCACAGGGGATGAGCAGTTCTTC.

The chain carries TRBV30 and TRBJ2-5; D not certain. V was shortened by 4 bases and J by 5 bases, with 14 bases between the two germline ends. This CDR3 spans 13 amino acids. Germline CDR1 reads GTSNPN; CDR2 reads SVGIG (reference sequence). In nucleotides, the CDR3 is TGTGCCTGGAAAGGGAACAGTCCGGAGACCCAGTACTTC. Translation gives CAWKGNSPETQYF.

This clonotype has only a few counts. This rearrangement joins TRBV5-1 to TRBJ2-1; no definite D call. The V end was cut by 5 bases, the J end by 9 bases, with 15 bases between. Germline V gene data show CDR1 as SGHRS and CDR2 as YFSETQ. There are 13 residues in the CDR3. The CDR3 sequence is CASSREAAPEQFF. CDR3 bases: TGCGCCAGCAGTAGGGAAGCAGCGCCTGAGCAGTTCTTC. Drawing the rest from reference TRBV5-1 and TRBJ2-1, the complete variable domain is KAGVTQTPRYLIKTRGQQVTLSCSPISGHRSVSWYQQTPGQGLQFLFEYFSETQRNKGNFPGRFSGRQFSNSRSEMNVSTLELGDSALYLCASSREAAPEQFFGPGTRLTVL.

V is TRBV29-1 and J is TRBJ1-5; 10 positions agree with TRBD1. CDR1 is SQVTM, CDR2 ANQGSEA, per germline. Losses at the gene ends were 5 bases for V and 4 bases for J; bases not matched to a gene: 2. The CDR3 is 13 amino acids. CDR3 region: CSVRDRGNQPQHF. DNA of the CDR3: TGCAGCGTTCGGGACAGGGGTAATCAGCCCCAGCATTTT.

This clonotype was picked up many times. The V call is TRBV12-3 or TRBV12-4, the J call TRBJ1-3, with D unclear. This CDR3 has 12 residues. The V and J ends lost 6 bases and 2 bases respectively, with 5 bases between them. CDR3 amino acids: CASSPAGNTIYF. The DNA for the CDR3 is TGTGCCAGCAGCCCCGCTGGAAACACCATATATTTT.

This clonotype occurred a few times. CDR3 region: CSARIGAGTDTQYF. For the CDR3, the DNA is TGCAGTGCTAGAATAGGGGCCGGCACAGATACGCAGTATTTT. The chain is built from TRBV20-1 and TRBJ2-3, with D perhaps matching TRBD1 (5 bases). Germline CDR1 reads DFQATT; CDR2 reads SNEGSKA (reference sequence). The CDR3 sequence is 14 residues long. V was shortened by 2 bases and J by 1 base, with 10 bases between the two germline ends.

This clonotype was observed many times. V and J are TRBV10-3 and TRBJ2-3, with 11 bases fitting TRBD2. Trimming removed 5 bases from V and 6 bases from J; junction bases left unmatched: 4. Germline CDR1 ENHRY, CDR2 SYGVKD. CDR3 length: 14 residues. The CDR3 here is CAISTSGGGDTQYF. CDR3 nucleotide sequence: TGTGCCATCAGTACTAGCGGGGGCGGTGATACGCAGTATTTT.

The rearrangement joins TRBV18 to TRBJ2-2; D is perhaps TRBD2 (5 bases). V dropped 3 bases and J dropped 5 bases, with 13 bases sitting between them. The CDR3 is 15 amino acids. Germline values: CDR1 KGHSH, CDR2 LQKENI. The DNA for the CDR3 is TGTGCCAGCTCACCCCCGAGGGCCGGGACCGGGGAGCTGTTTTTT. It translates to CASSPPRAGTGELFF.

This clonotype was seen a handful of times. The chain recombines TRBV7-2 with TRBJ2-1; D is uncertain. The V gene lost 2 bases and the J gene lost 5 bases, with 10 bases spanning the gap. CDR1 and CDR2 (germline): SGHTA, FQGNSA. The CDR3 is made up of 14 amino acids. CDR3 in DNA: TGTGCCAGCAGCTTACGTACCAGAAACAATGAGCAGTTCTTC. This gives the protein CASSLRTRNNEQFF. The full variable domain, rest sourced from reference TRBV7-2 and TRBJ2-1, is GAGVSQSPSNKVTEKGKDVELRCDPISGHTALYWYRQSLGQGLEFLIYFQGNSAPDKSGLPSDRFSAERTGGSVSTLTIQRTQQEDSAVYLCASSLRTRNNEQFFGPGTRLTVL.

This clonotype was detected only a few times. The V gene is TRBV10-3, the J gene TRBJ1-1; D not certain. The CDR3 totals 12 residues. Germline CDR1 and CDR2: ENHRY and SYGVKD. V lost 6 bases, J lost 1 base, and 6 bases lay in between. The CDR3 DNA reads TGTGCCATCAGGGGCCCGAACACTGAAGCTTTCTTT. Residues: CAIRGPNTEAFF.

Many counts were recorded for this clonotype. The genes are TRBV10-3 and TRBJ1-2; D is possibly TRBD1 (5 bases). The V and J ends lost 3 bases and 2 bases respectively, with 13 bases between them. From germline, CDR1 is ENHRY and CDR2 SYGVKD. The CDR3 loop spans 15 amino acids. CDR3 sequence: CAISETGSYNYGYTF. Here the CDR3 DNA reads TGTGCCATCAGTGAAACAGGTTCCTACAACTATGGCTACACCTTC.

This clonotype was observed many times. This chain links TRBV7-9 with TRBJ1-1; tentatively, D is TRBD1 (5 bases). The CDR3 sequence is 12 residues long. Trimming left V 3 bases short and J 5 bases short, with 7 bases between. Germline-derived CDR1 and CDR2 are SEHNR and FQNEAQ (reference sequence). CDR3 DNA: TGTGCCAGCAGCTTCAGGGATACTGAAGCTTTCTTT. Translating it yields CASSFRDTEAFF.

This clonotype was detected ten times or more. V usage is TRBV4-2 and J usage is TRBJ1-1; D is uncertain. V lost 1 base and J lost 2, with 11 bases in between. Germline assignment: CDR1 LGHNA and CDR2 YNFKEQ. The CDR3 consists of 15 residues. The CDR3 loop is CASSQGEGENTEAFF. DNA for the CDR3: TGTGCCAGCAGCCAAGGGGAGGGTGAAAACACTGAAGCTTTCTTT.

This clonotype was recorded a few times. The rearrangement links TRBV2 to TRBJ2-7; 7 bases agree with TRBD1. The CDR3 length is 14 residues. After removal of 4 bases from V and 4 bases from J, the junction contained 7 bases not matched to a gene. Germline CDR1 is SNHLY and CDR2 is FYNNEI. CDR3 sequence reads: CASSGRTGAYEQYF. CDR3 bases: TGTGCCAGCAGTGGAAGGACAGGTGCTTACGAGCAGTACTTC.

This clonotype occurred a few times. This chain joins TRBV5-1 and TRBJ2-5; D might be TRBD2 (6 bases). V was clipped by 4 bases and J by 2 bases, with 15 bases between them. This CDR3 is built from 15 residues. Germline assignment: CDR1 SGHRS and CDR2 YFSETQ. The CDR3 region has the DNA TGCGCCAGCAGCATGGAAGCGGGCCTTCAAGAGACCCAGTACTTC. As protein: CASSMEAGLQETQYF.

This clonotype was detected many times. This chain joins TRBV5-5 and TRBJ2-7; D is perhaps TRBD1 (5 bases). CDR1 is SGHKS and CDR2 is YYEKEE in the germline V gene (reference sequence). V lost 1 base and J 2 bases, leaving 13 bases between the germline ends. This CDR3 has 15 residues. CDR3 in amino acids: CASSLFLQDTYEQYF. Written as DNA, the CDR3 is TGTGCCAGCAGCTTGTTCTTACAGGACACCTACGAGCAGTACTTC.

This clonotype was recorded at least ten times. V gene TRBV29-1 combines with J gene TRBJ2-5; no definite D call. V was cut by 4 bases and J by 10 bases, with 25 bases left in between. The CDR3 runs to 15 residues. Germline V gene lookup returns CDR1 SQVTM and CDR2 ANQGSEA. The CDR3 sequence: CSVAGGSYTRDGQYF. CDR3 coding DNA: TGCAGCGTTGCGGGTGGCAGCTACACAAGAGACGGCCAGTACTTC.

This sequence joins TRBV12-3 or TRBV12-4 and TRBJ2-2, with D possibly TRBD1 on 6 matching bases. Between the trimmed V and J ends, which lost 5 bases and 2 bases, there was a span of 12 bases. This CDR3 is 15 amino acids long. The CDR3 sequence: CASSRPGQNTGELFF. CDR3 in DNA: TGTGCCAGCAGTCGGCCGGGACAAAACACCGGGGAGCTGTTTTTT.

V is TRBV12-3 or TRBV12-4 and J is TRBJ2-5, with a weak D call TRBD2 (5 bases). This CDR3 spans 11 amino acids. V lost 6 bases and J 7 bases, leaving 9 bases between the germline ends. The CDR3 DNA reads as TGTGCCAGCAGCTATGAGGGGACCCAGTACTTC. Its translation: CASSYEGTQYF.

This clonotype was found a few times. The chain employs TRBV7-2 and TRBJ2-1; 8 bases align to TRBD1. The CDR3 spans 14 residues. Germline CDR1 is SGHTA and CDR2 is FQGNSA. The V and J ends lost 2 bases and 8 bases, in that order; junction bases with no gene match: 5. CDR3 coding DNA: TGTGCCAGCAGCTTACGCAGGGGGCAGGATGAGCAGTTCTTC. Protein sequence: CASSLRRGQDEQFF.